This T cell receptor beta chain was retrieved from a study of T cells after yellow fever vaccination. Study-level points and caveats: Highly abundant clonotypes carried over from the bulk population could end up in FACS-sorted repertoires as contaminants. A minor fraction of clonotypes spanned both CD4 and CD8 compartments. Weaker overall was a secondary response that nonetheless peaked faster, on day 5 versus 15.

Germline V CDR1 and CDR2: SGHRS, YFSETQ. V lost 0 bases and J lost 8; bases outside the gene matches: 4. This CDR3 region has 15 residues. TCRdb processed the 5' RACE reads anew with MiXCR; each CDR3 protein has one entry. The sample has 300,000 to 350,000 distinct CDR3 sequences, 3.5% to 4.5% seen once. In this sample, this clonotype turned up many times. Its antigen remains unknown. The source is a man aged 18-30 years who received the YFV17D yellow fever vaccine. The rearrangement joins TRBV5-1 to TRBJ1-6, with 8 bases identical to TRBD1. The sequencing used PBMCs, collected 15 days after the yellow fever booster vaccination. CDR3 nucleotide sequence: TGCGCCAGCAGCTTGGCGGGACAGGTTTATTCACCCCTCCACTTT. It codes for CASSLAGQVYSPLHF.